The 9 T cell receptor beta chains reported below all come from one sample, sequenced in a study of blood T cell repertoires in COVID-19. Data came from immunoSEQ multiplex PCR; TCRdb stores just in-frame clones and leaves some out. Among 250,000 to 350,000 clones listed, approximately 83% were seen once. The sample was PBMCs or T cells enriched from blood (not recorded which). The receptors stem from a woman under 40 who had recovered from COVID-19.

The rearrangement joins TRBV5-6 to TRBJ2-5, with 9 bases aligning to TRBD2. CDR3 length equals 15 residues. V shed 4 bases, J shed 1 base, and the junction held 5 bases outside the gene matches. Per the germline V gene, CDR1 is SGHDT and CDR2 is YYEEEE. The CDR3 DNA is TGTGCCAGCAGCCTTTGGACTAGCGCCCAAGAGACCCAGTACTTC. Its translation is CASSLWTSAQETQYF.

This clone was observed a single time. V is TRBV19 and J is TRBJ1-5; 8 bases line up with TRBD1. Germline trimming cut 3 bases from V and 0 bases from J; bases unmatched to any gene: 7. Germline CDR1 LNHDA, CDR2 SQIVND (reference sequence). This CDR3 contains 17 residues. Here the CDR3 reads CASSISGQGYSNQPQHF. In DNA, the CDR3 is TGTGCCAGTAGTATCTCAGGACAGGGCTATAGCAATCAGCCCCAGCATTTT.

This chain links TRBV10-3 with TRBJ2-2; 8 positions match TRBD1. The germline V gene encodes CDR1 ENHRY and CDR2 SYGVKD. The V gene end was trimmed by 11 bases and the J gene end by 4 bases; junction bases not matched to a gene: 12. This CDR3 has 15 residues. CDR3 protein: CASLDGQGRTGELFF. The DNA for the CDR3 is TGTGCCTCCCTTGATGGACAGGGACGCACCGGGGAGCTGTTTTTT.

This chain links TRBV27 with TRBJ2-1, with 7 bases lining up with TRBD1. V shed 7 bases, J shed 5 bases, and the junction held 2 bases outside the gene matches. Germline-derived CDR1 and CDR2 are MNHEY and SMNVEV (reference sequence). The CDR3 extends over 12 amino acids. CDR3 nucleotides: TGTGCCAGCACCACAGGGGACAATGAGCAGTTCTTC. Protein sequence: CASTTGDNEQFF.

The V gene is TRBV2, the J gene TRBJ1-5, with 11 bases aligning to TRBD1. V shed 3 bases, J shed 8 bases, and the junction held 9 bases outside the gene matches. Germline-derived CDR1 and CDR2 are SNHLY and FYNNEI. The CDR3 has 16 residues. The CDR3 spells CASSDKDRGRVEPQHF. The CDR3 nucleotides are TGTGCCAGCAGTGATAAGGACAGGGGGCGTGTGGAGCCCCAGCATTTT. Complete variable domain (other parts from reference TRBV2 and TRBJ1-5): EPEVTQTPSHQVTQMGQEVILRCVPISNHLYFYWYRQILGQKVEFLVSFYNNEISEKSEIFDDQFSVERPDGSNFTLKIRSTKLEDSAMYFCASSDKDRGRVEPQHFGDGTRLSIL.

This clone has just a few counts. The chain couples TRBV27 to TRBJ1-6; D ambiguous. This CDR3 spans 15 amino acids. Trimming took off 5 bases at V and 9 bases at J, with 17 bases between the two ends. Germline CDR1 reads MNHEY; CDR2 reads SMNVEV (reference sequence). The CDR3 DNA sequence: TGTGCCAGCAGTGAAGTACTCCTTGTGAGTTCACCCCTCCACTTT. Amino acid sequence: CASSEVLLVSSPLHF.

The sample holds a few counts of this clone. V and J are TRBV11-2 and TRBJ2-1; 8 nucleotides agree with TRBD2. This CDR3 spans 16 amino acids. The V gene's germline CDR1 is SGHAT and CDR2 FQNNGV. Germline trimming cut 4 bases from V and 10 bases from J; bases unmatched to any gene: 15. The CDR3 loop reads CASSSRASGGPGEQFF. CDR3 nucleotides: TGTGCCAGCAGCTCAAGGGCCAGCGGGGGCCCAGGGGAGCAGTTCTTC. The variable domain in full, completed from reference TRBV11-2 and TRBJ2-1, reads EAGVAQSPRYKIIEKRQSVAFWCNPISGHATLYWYQQILGQGPKLLIQFQNNGVVDDSQLPKDRFSAERLKGVDSTLKIQPAKLEDSAVYLCASSSRASGGPGEQFFGPGTRLTVL.

V is TRBV11-2 and J is TRBJ1-2; 9 bases are a match to TRBD1. Trimming removed 1 base from V and 3 bases from J; junction bases left unmatched: 3. The CDR3 loop spans 15 amino acids. Per germline, CDR1 SGHAT and CDR2 FQNNGV. The CDR3 reads CASSLGGTGYYGYTF. CDR3 coding DNA: TGTGCCAGCAGCTTAGGCGGGACAGGGTACTATGGCTACACCTTC.

The V and J genes are TRBV18 and TRBJ2-7; no clear D gene. CDR1 and CDR2 (germline): KGHSH, LQKENI. The CDR3 spans 14 residues. V was clipped by 1 base and J by 2 bases, with 9 bases between them. CDR3 sequence reads: CASSPQRATYEQYF. The CDR3 nucleotides are TGTGCCAGCTCACCACAGCGAGCAACCTACGAGCAGTACTTC.